This is a list of T cell receptor beta chains from one sample in a study of Ad26.COV2.S vaccination and SARS-CoV-2 variants. The repertoire was sequenced with immunoSEQ multiplex PCR; TCRdb's copy has only in-frame clones and lacks some. Of 440,000 or so clones listed, around 93% are singletons. The sample in question was peripheral blood, obtained in a trial of Ad26.COV2.S vaccine versus placebo. All receptors come from a person between 18 and 65 years old who received the Ad26.COV2.S COVID-19 vaccine or a placebo. CDR3s include the opening cysteine and the closing phenylalanine or tryptophan. Each record gives: V gene, CDR3 length, D gene, J gene, clone size, CDR3 protein, CDR3 DNA. A D gene is named only where the DNA matches it firmly. Size is omitted from some rows. Given values are once, few, many or a class for expanded clones.

TRBV19	15	NA	TRBJ1-3	NA	CASSSGQSSGNTIYF	TGTGCCAGTAGTAGCGGACAGAGCTCTGGAAACACCATATATTTT
TRBV19	14	NA	TRBJ1-4	NA	CASSIGRENEKLFF	TGTGCCAGTAGTATTGGCAGGGAGAATGAAAAACTGTTTTTT
TRBV4-1	16	NA	TRBJ1-2	NA	CASSTPRGGVNYGYTF	TGCGCCAGCAGCACTCCTCGTGGGGGGGTAAACTATGGCTACACCTTC
TRBV7-2	16	NA	TRBJ2-5	NA	CASTIQGSPYGETQYF	TGTGCCAGCACTATACAGGGTTCCCCGTACGGGGAGACCCAGTACTTC
TRBV5-1	16	NA	TRBJ2-6	NA	CASSLGLTSGANVLTF	TGCGCCAGCAGCTTGGGGTTAACCTCTGGGGCCAACGTCCTGACTTTC
TRBV25-1	17	TRBD1	TRBJ1-4	NA	CASSGSLDRDLNEKLFF	TGTGCCAGCAGTGGATCTCTGGACAGGGACCTTAATGAAAAACTGTTTTTT
TRBV4-3	16	TRBD1	TRBJ1-1	once	CASRPSGGQTNTEAFF	TGCGCCAGCAGACCCTCAGGGGGACAGACGAACACTGAAGCTTTCTTT
TRBV7-7	13	NA	TRBJ1-1	NA	CASSQGPNTEAFF	TGTGCCAGCAGCCAGGGACCGAACACTGAAGCTTTCTTT
TRBV7-9	13	NA	TRBJ1-1	NA	CASSLSGNTEAFF	TGTGCCAGCAGCTTATCGGGGAACACTGAAGCTTTCTTT
TRBV5-6	16	TRBD2	TRBJ2-7	once	CASSSRTSGGGYEQYF	TGTGCCAGCAGCTCCCGGACTAGCGGGGGGGGATACGAGCAGTACTTC
TRBV11-2	13	NA	TRBJ2-7	NA	CATRLTPTYEQYF	TGTGCCACCAGACTGACCCCTACTTACGAGCAGTACTTC
TRBV15	16	TRBD2	TRBJ2-7	NA	CATSRDGTSGRYEQYF	TGTGCCACCAGCAGAGACGGGACTAGCGGGAGATACGAGCAGTACTTC
TRBV7-2	16	NA	TRBJ1-5	NA	CASSLGYRASNQPQHF	TGTGCCAGCAGCTTAGGTTACAGGGCTAGCAATCAGCCCCAGCATTTT
TRBV19	18	NA	TRBJ1-1	NA	CASINGAAGLLFRTEAFF	TGTGCCAGTATAAATGGAGCGGCGGGACTTCTTTTCCGCACTGAAGCTTTCTTT
TRBV29-1	14	TRBD1	TRBJ2-7	NA	CSVESGTGLRRQYF	TGCAGCGTTGAGTCGGGGACAGGCCTACGAAGGCAGTACTTC
TRBV19	12	NA	TRBJ1-2	once	CASRAGFYGYTF	TGTGCCAGTAGGGCAGGCTTTTATGGCTACACCTTC
TRBV20-1	14	NA	TRBJ1-5	NA	CSASNVFGYQPQHF	TGCAGTGCTAGTAACGTTTTCGGTTATCAGCCCCAGCATTTT
TRBV2	13	NA	TRBJ1-6	NA	CASSPLDGSPLHF	TGTGCCAGCAGCCCCTTGGACGGCTCACCCCTCCACTTT
TRBV6-1	18	NA	TRBJ1-5	NA	CASSEALLWLEKNQPQHF	TGTGCCAGCAGTGAAGCGCTTCTTTGGTTGGAGAAAAATCAGCCCCAGCATTTT
TRBV20-1	14	TRBD2	TRBJ2-7	few	CSASMSGGSYEQYF	TGCAGTGCTAGTATGAGCGGGGGGTCCTACGAGCAGTACTTC
TRBV5-8	14	TRBD1	TRBJ2-3	NA	CASSFDRVRDTQYF	TGTGCCAGCAGTTTCGACAGGGTGAGAGATACGCAGTATTTT
TRBV6-5	15	TRBD1	TRBJ2-2	NA	CASSLTGSLAGELFF	TGTGCCAGCAGTTTGACAGGGTCTCTGGCCGGGGAGCTGTTTTTT
TRBV9	15	TRBD1	TRBJ2-3	once	CASSPRRTGKDTQYF	TGTGCCAGCAGCCCCCGAAGGACAGGGAAAGATACGCAGTATTTT
TRBV19	14	NA	TRBJ2-3	NA	CASSLSRSTDTQYF	TGTGCCAGTTCCCTATCTCGGAGCACAGATACGCAGTATTTT
TRBV7-2	16	TRBD1	TRBJ2-2	NA	CASSLPGTGYTGELFF	TGTGCCAGCAGTTTACCCGGGACAGGGTACACCGGGGAGCTGTTTTTT
TRBV7-2	14	TRBD2	TRBJ2-3	NA	CASSLAGGTDTQYF	TGTGCCAGCAGCCTAGCGGGGGGCACAGATACGCAGTATTTT
TRBV24-1	14	NA	TRBJ2-7	NA	CATSDPTGTDEQYF	TGTGCCACCAGTGACCCCACAGGGACGGACGAGCAGTACTTC
TRBV20-1	11	TRBD2	TRBJ2-3	NA	CSANPGGTQYF	TGCAGTGCTAATCCGGGGGGAACGCAGTATTTT
TRBV6-2/TRBV6-3	16	NA	TRBJ1-1	NA	CASSYLMPERNTEAFF	TGTGCCAGCAGTTACCTCATGCCGGAGAGGAACACTGAAGCTTTCTTT
TRBV12-3/TRBV12-4	13	NA	TRBJ2-3	NA	CASSDAVSDTQYF	TGTGCCAGCAGTGACGCGGTGTCAGATACGCAGTATTTT
TRBV6-2/TRBV6-3	15	NA	TRBJ2-2	NA	CASSYGTVNTGELFF	TGTGCCAGCAGTTATGGGACGGTGAACACCGGGGAGCTGTTTTTT